This T cell receptor beta chain was found in a study of CXCR3 chemokines and chemotherapy response in bladder cancer (dated 2022 in TCRdb). For context, the study as a whole: The study set out to examine whether the activity of the CXCR3 chemokine system within tumors predicted response to chemotherapy in human bladder cancer.

This clonotype is regarded as large (0.1 to 1%). Its cognate antigen has yet to be identified. The input lacks base qualities; no much larger clone sits a single base away. Receptors were amplified or captured by PCR. Sequencer: Illumina HiSeq 2500. The public reads were run again by TCRdb, first through fastp at Q25 and then through MiXCR, and only productive beta chains were kept. Each entry merges the rows of one CDR3 protein and shows their most common DNA and genes. This sample has about 1,700 distinct CDR3 sequences in its table, and about 20% of those were observed once. Approximately 35% of the sample is taken by the ten largest. There are 16 amino acids in the CDR3, from cysteine to phenylalanine inclusive. Only the CDR3 region is kept as DNA, spanning 48 bases read in frame from base 1. V gives up 6 bases and J gives up 7 bases, and the segment between their germline ends measures 22 bases. Reading the germline V gene (reference sequence) gives CDR1 LNHDA and CDR2 SQIVND.

The rearranged chain carries TRBV19 and TRBJ1-5, with the D gene too uncertain to name. This material was acquired from a patient whose treatment included neoadjuvant chemotherapy. The receptor comes from a human donor with bladder cancer that did not respond to neoadjuvant chemotherapy. The CDR3 is CASSPQSIGVSQPQHF. The DNA is as follows: TGTGCCAGTAGCCCCCAATCGATCGGGGTGAGCCAGCCCCAGCATTTT. Reference TRBV19 and TRBJ1-5 genes cover what lies past the CDR3, so the full variable domain is DGGITQSPKYLFRKEGQNVTLSCEQNLNHDAMYWYRQDPGQGLRLIYYSQIVNDFQKGDIAEGYSVSREKKESFPLTVTSAQKNPTAFYLCASSPQSIGVSQPQHFGDGTRLSIL.